These 8 T cell receptor beta chains were sequenced from one sample in a study of cytomegalovirus exposure and HLA in healthy donors. Sequenced by immunoSEQ multiplex PCR; TCRdb stores in-frame clones only, minus some. This sample has some 250,000 clones; less than 95% occur once, and the top ten carry approximately 3.1%. Specimen: PBMCs. These receptors were obtained from a woman aged 30 to 39 in good health and CMV-seronegative.

The V and J genes are TRBV4-2 and TRBJ2-3, with no clear D. Trimming shortened V by 4 bases and J by 4 bases, and 9 bases separated the two germline ends. Germline-derived CDR1 and CDR2 are LGHNA and YNFKEQ. This CDR3 comprises 13 residues. DNA of the CDR3: TGTGCCAGCAGCCTAGATGGAGCAGATACGCAGTATTTT. Its translation: CASSLDGADTQYF.

A single count supports this clone. The chain uses TRBV9 and TRBJ1-5, with 7 bases lining up with TRBD1. CDR1 is SGDLS, CDR2 YYNGEE, per germline. CDR3 length: 14 residues. J lost 4 bases, V lost 0 bases, and 1 base had no gene match. CDR3 loop: CASSVAGQNQPQHF. In DNA form, the CDR3 reads TGTGCCAGCAGCGTAGCGGGACAGAATCAGCCCCAGCATTTT.

This chain connects TRBV19 to TRBJ1-5; TRBD1 matches 8 bases. After removal of 7 bases from V and 2 bases from J, the junction contained 7 bases not matched to a gene. Germline V CDR1 and CDR2: LNHDA, SQIVND (reference sequence). This CDR3 is built from 15 residues. The CDR3 coding sequence is TGTGCCAGTACCCTGGACAGGGTTGGCAATCAGCCCCAGCATTTT. Translation: CASTLDRVGNQPQHF.

J is TRBJ2-7 and V is TRBV11-2; 12 nucleotides align to TRBD2. Per germline, CDR1 SGHAT and CDR2 FQNNGV. CDR3 length: 16 amino acids. J lost 6 bases, V lost 1 base, and 7 bases had no gene match. The CDR3 region is CASSLGTSGTIGEQYF. In DNA, the CDR3 is TGTGCCAGCAGCTTAGGGACTAGCGGGACGATCGGCGAGCAGTACTTC.

CDR3 protein: CSAPELTEQFF. The CDR3 coding sequence is TGCAGTGCCCCGGAGCTTACTGAGCAGTTCTTC. This chain joins TRBV20-1 and TRBJ2-1; no clear D. Germline CDR1 reads DFQATT; CDR2 reads SNEGSKA (reference sequence). The CDR3 totals 11 residues. With 6 bases removed from V and 9 bases from J, the gap between germline ends came to 12 bases.

The count of this clone is one. The chain combines TRBV15 with TRBJ1-4; 9 nucleotides line up with TRBD1. From germline, CDR1 is LNHNV and CDR2 YYDKDF (reference sequence). This CDR3 spans 16 amino acids. The junction had 8 bases not matched to a gene; V was cut back by 5 bases and J by 4 bases. CDR3 in DNA: TGTGCCACCAGCGCGGGACAGGGTGGCGGTAATGAAAAACTGTTTTTT. Its protein product is CATSAGQGGGNEKLFF.

This clone has just one count. The genes are TRBV7-3 and TRBJ2-2; possibly TRBD1 for D (6 bases). Between the trimmed V and J ends, which lost 6 bases and 5 bases, there was a span of 13 bases. CDR3 length equals 14 residues. Germline CDR1 and CDR2: SGHTA and FQGTGA. CDR3 region: CASSPPGQTGELFF. The CDR3 region has the DNA TGTGCCAGCAGTCCCCCGGGACAAACCGGGGAGCTGTTTTTT.

The chain carries TRBV6-6 and TRBJ1-5; no definite D call. V shed 7 bases and J shed 0 bases, with 7 bases lying between them. The CDR3 spans 13 residues. Germline CDR1 and CDR2: MNHNY and SVGAGI (reference sequence). This chain's CDR3 is CASTRHSNQPQHF. The CDR3 DNA reads as TGTGCCAGCACCAGACATAGCAATCAGCCCCAGCATTTT.